This T cell receptor beta chain was documented in a study of blood T cells in healthy people across ages. Germline V gene sequence: CDR1 MNHEY, CDR2 SVGEGT. The ends lost 2 bases at V and 5 bases at J; junction bases unmatched: 4. The CDR3 extends over 14 amino acids. The authors ran a second PCR of 7 to 11 cycles using a sample-barcoded 5' primer and a J-beta primer mix. In TCRdb, the 5' RACE reads were re-called with MiXCR into one record per CDR3 protein. Counted here are under 2,000,000 distinct CDR3 sequences, just under 50% occurring once; the ten biggest clones make up less than 2.5%. The chain uses TRBV6-2 or TRBV6-3 and TRBJ2-7, with 9 bases identical to TRBD1. Sequencing was performed on blood. This TCR was sampled from a middle-aged woman in good health. CDR3 sequence: CASSYKGQGHEQYF. The CDR3 nucleotides read TGTGCCAGCAGTTACAAGGGACAGGGCCACGAGCAGTACTTC.